The T cell receptor beta chain under discussion was sequenced for a study of T cell repertoires in aging, cancer and after chemotherapy. Study-level information: Glioblastoma patients receiving temozolomide-based therapy gave paired samples before and after chemotherapy.

Rearranged V-D-J TRB sequences were amplified with a mixed TRB-A/B primer pool. TCRdb reanalysed the multiplex PCR reads using MiXCR and keeps one entry per CDR3 protein. The sample gives thousands of distinct CDR3 sequences, around 18% of which show up once; 23% is in the top ten. The template was genomic DNA from peripheral blood, not RNA. Study-level points and caveats: These repertoire data do not allow conclusions about immunological memory after chemotherapy.

This clonotype is classed as medium-sized. The antigen is unknown. Germline V gene lookup returns CDR1 MRHNA and CDR2 SNTAGT. V was trimmed by 0 bases and J by 2 bases, leaving 13 bases between them. The CDR3 is 16 residues long. This chain links TRBV6-4 with TRBJ1-1; maybe TRBD1 (6 bases). This TCR was recovered from a human donor with a solid tumor. Sample: blood. The CDR3 DNA follows: TGTGCCAGCAGTGACTCGAGGGGGTGGAGAAACACTGAAGCTTTCTTT. Its protein product is CASSDSRGWRNTEAFF.